This T cell receptor beta chain came from a study of OX40 agonist ivuxolimab in advanced cancers. About the research overall: Each patient was given ivuxolimab into a vein every 2 weeks, at 0.01 to 10 mg/kg. Study-level results: Clonal expansion was seen in CD4+ and CD8+ blood T cells by week 6 at 0.1 to 3.0 mg/kg.

Sequenced by immunoSEQ multiplex PCR; TCRdb stores in-frame clones only, minus some. The profile shows tens of thousands of clones, roughly nine tenths of them singletons. By its share, this clone is medium-sized. Its antigen is still unknown. Sequences were derived from CD4+ or CD8+ T cells sorted from blood, sampled in a trial of the OX40 agonist ivuxolimab. This sequence was found in an adult with an advanced solid tumor such as melanoma, head and neck, liver or kidney cancer.

The CDR3 coding sequence is TGTGCCAGCAGCCACGGGCCGTCGGATGAAGCTTTCTTT. Protein product: CASSHGPSDEAFF. The V call is TRBV6-1, the J call TRBJ1-1; unclear D gene. The V gene's germline CDR1 is MNHNS and CDR2 SASEGT. This CDR3 contains 13 residues. The ends were cut back, 6 bases at V and 7 bases at J, with 15 bases in the middle.